The 23 T cell receptor beta chains reported below all come from one sample, sequenced in a study of shared clonotypes between healthy human individuals. This table comes from immunoSEQ multiplex PCR, and its TCRdb copy is limited to in-frame clones, with some not included. The table includes about a million clones, around three quarters detected once. Sequencing used memory CD4+ T cells sorted from blood. Subset meaning: CD45RA-negative fraction. The receptors come from a man aged 18 to 30 in good health.

This clone has more than one count but fewer than ten. V and J are TRBV5-6 and TRBJ2-5; tentative D call: TRBD1 (6 bases). Germline V gene data show CDR1 as SGHDT and CDR2 as YYEEEE. Between the trimmed V and J ends, which lost 4 bases and 7 bases, there was a span of 17 bases. The CDR3 extends over 14 amino acids. The CDR3 DNA follows: TGTGCCAGCAGCGACTCCTCCGCCAGGGGGACCCAGTACTTC. Translating it yields CASSDSSARGTQYF.

This chain links TRBV16 with TRBJ1-1; D remains ambiguous. Deletions cut 1 base from V and 4 bases from J, with 7 bases between. The CDR3 totals 13 residues. Per germline, CDR1 KGHSY and CDR2 FQNENV. CDR3 sequence: CASSQWVGTEAFF. The CDR3 nucleotides read TGTGCCAGCAGCCAATGGGTGGGCACTGAAGCTTTCTTT.

CDR3 sequence: CAISGLAGRADEQFF. In nucleotides, the CDR3 is TGTGCCATCAGCGGACTAGCGGGGAGGGCTGATGAGCAGTTCTTC. The genes are TRBV10-3 and TRBJ2-1; 12 bases line up with TRBD2. Germline-derived CDR1 and CDR2 are ENHRY and SYGVKD. After removal of 6 bases from V and 8 bases from J, the junction contained 8 bases not matched to a gene. The CDR3 covers 15 residues.

As concerns this clone: A much larger clone differs by one base, so this may be a read error. The genes are TRBV5-6 and TRBJ2-5; D uncertain. Trimming removed 0 bases from V and 5 bases from J, with 5 bases in between. This CDR3 has 12 amino acids. The germline CDR1 and CDR2 sequences are SGHDT and YYEEEE. Here the CDR3 reads CASSLVGETQYF. The CDR3 DNA follows: TGTGCCAGCAGCTTGGTAGGGGAGACCCAGTACTTC.

The genes are TRBV1 and TRBJ2-3; the DNA was not used to check the table's D call, TRBD2. TRBV1 is an annotated pseudogene. The CDR3 is 15 residues long. The CDR3 region is CTSSQEVSIADTQYF. The CDR3 bases are TGCACCAGCAGCCAAGAAGTGAGTATCGCAGATACGCAGTATTTT.

As for this clone: It may be a read error: a sequence one base away is much more abundant. This sequence joins TRBV7-9 and TRBJ2-6; D is undetermined. V lost 3 bases to trimming and J lost 0 bases, with 18 bases between them. Germline CDR1 reads SEHNR; CDR2 reads FQNEAQ (reference sequence). The length of the CDR3 is 19 residues. The CDR3 region is CASSFSQMEQRSGANVLTF. The CDR3 DNA is TGTGCCAGCAGCTTTTCCCAGATGGAACAGCGCTCTGGGGCCAACGTCCTGACTTTC.

The sample holds a few counts of this clone. The V call is TRBV7-2, the J call TRBJ2-7; 9 bases line up with TRBD2. V was pared by 1 base and J by 7 bases, with 5 bases of the junction left unmatched. This CDR3 spans 14 amino acids. Germline V lookup: CDR1 SGHTA, CDR2 FQGNSA. The CDR3 is CASSLVSTSGEQYF. In DNA, the CDR3 is TGTGCCAGCAGCTTAGTCTCGACTAGCGGTGAGCAGTACTTC.

This clone has a count of ten or more. The chain couples TRBV7-9 to TRBJ2-2, with 7 bases fitting TRBD1. Trimming took 3 bases from V and 3 from J; bases not matched to a gene: 7. This CDR3 is built from 16 residues. The germline CDR1 and CDR2 sequences are SEHNR and FQNEAQ (reference sequence). The CDR3 loop reads CASSLGGTGDTGELFF. The DNA of the CDR3 is TGTGCCAGCAGCTTGGGCGGCACAGGGGACACCGGGGAGCTGTTTTTT.

This clone was counted only a few times. This chain links TRBV15 with TRBJ1-1; D is uncertain. The V end was cut by 5 bases, the J end by 2 bases, with 18 bases between. The CDR3 consists of 16 residues. Germline-derived CDR1 and CDR2 are LNHNV and YYDKDF (reference sequence). The CDR3 spells CATSRGPPGVNTEAFF. The CDR3 DNA reads as TGTGCCACCAGCCGAGGGCCCCCTGGGGTAAACACTGAAGCTTTCTTT. Variable domain in full (rest from reference TRBV15 and TRBJ1-1): DAMVIQNPRYQVTQFGKPVTLSCSQTLNHNVMYWYQQKSSQAPKLLFHYYDKDFNNEADTPDNFQSRRPNTSFCFLDIRSPGLGDTAMYLCATSRGPPGVNTEAFFGQGTRLTVV.

On this clone itself: It may be a read error: a sequence one base away is much more abundant. V usage is TRBV11-2 and J usage is TRBJ1-3; no firm D call. The CDR3 consists of 12 residues. Germline lookup yields CDR1 SGHAT and CDR2 FQNNGV. The V end lost 3 bases, the J end lost 4 bases, and 4 bases lay between the germline ends. The CDR3: CASSFDGNTIYF. In DNA, the CDR3 is TGTGCCAGCAGCTTTGACGGAAACACCATATATTTT.

This sequence joins TRBV19 and TRBJ1-1; TRBD1 is a possible D gene (5 bases). Germline CDR1 reads LNHDA; CDR2 reads SQIVND (reference sequence). CDR3 size: 13 residues. Between the trimmed V and J ends, which lost 7 bases and 0 bases, there was a span of 9 bases. The CDR3 spells CASNDRMNTEAFF. The CDR3 DNA sequence: TGTGCCAGTAATGACAGAATGAACACTGAAGCTTTCTTT.

With respect to this clone: The same CDR3 also results from other DNA sequences found in this sample. The chain joins TRBV7-2 to TRBJ1-2; TRBD1 is a possible D gene (5 bases). Trimming took off 2 bases at V and 8 bases at J, with 12 bases between the two ends. The CDR3 loop spans 13 amino acids. The germline V gene encodes CDR1 SGHTA and CDR2 FQGNSA. CDR3 loop: CASSLRGAQGYTF. Here the CDR3 DNA reads TGTGCCAGCAGCTTACGAGGGGCGCAAGGCTACACCTTC. The full variable domain, in which reference TRBV7-2 and TRBJ1-2 provide the parts outside the CDR3, is GAGVSQSPSNKVTEKGKDVELRCDPISGHTALYWYRQSLGQGLEFLIYFQGNSAPDKSGLPSDRFSAERTGGSVSTLTIQRTQQEDSAVYLCASSLRGAQGYTFGSGTRLTVV.

The chain recombines TRBV5-1 with TRBJ1-1; D perhaps matches TRBD1 (6 bases). V dropped 2 bases and J dropped 1 base, with 9 bases sitting between them. In germline, CDR1 is SGHRS, CDR2 YFSETQ. The CDR3 length is 14 residues. CDR3 in DNA: TGCGCCAGCAGCTTTACAGGGAAGAACACTGAAGCTTTCTTT. Translating it yields CASSFTGKNTEAFF.

This clone was found many times. The rearrangement uses TRBV27 and TRBJ1-1, with D hard to call. With 5 bases removed from V and 1 base from J, the gap between germline ends came to 11 bases. The germline CDR1 and CDR2 sequences are MNHEY and SMNVEV (reference sequence). The CDR3 sequence is 14 residues long. Here the CDR3 reads CASSPATGNTEAFF. DNA of the CDR3: TGTGCCAGCAGTCCTGCGACGGGGAACACTGAAGCTTTCTTT.

V usage is TRBV6-1 and J usage is TRBJ1-5; no definite D call. CDR1 and CDR2 (germline): MNHNS, SASEGT. This CDR3 comprises 16 residues. The germline V and J ends were trimmed by 1 base and 1 base, with 11 bases remaining between them. The CDR3, as DNA: TGTGCCAGCAGTGAAGTTGAGAGGTTGAGCAATCAGCCCCAGCATTTT. It translates to CASSEVERLSNQPQHF.

The V gene is TRBV29-1, the J gene TRBJ2-5, with D possibly matching TRBD2 (5 bases). This CDR3 has 14 amino acids. Trimming removed 3 bases from V and 4 bases from J, with 15 bases in between. The germline gives CDR1 SQVTM, CDR2 ANQGSEA. Written as DNA, the CDR3 is TGCAGCGTTGACCAGGATCGAGGGAGAGAGACCCAGTACTTC. It is translated as CSVDQDRGRETQYF.

The chain links TRBV18 to TRBJ2-7, with 11 positions matching TRBD1. From germline, CDR1 is KGHSH and CDR2 LQKENI. CDR3 size: 14 residues. With 8 bases clipped from V and 4 bases from J, the junction kept 7 bases outside the gene matches. CDR3 coding DNA: TGTGCCAGCGGGACAGGGGGTAATATGTACGAGCAGTACTTC. It yields the protein CASGTGGNMYEQYF.

The CDR3 loop is CASSDSSGGADEQFF. DNA of the CDR3: TGTGCCAGCAGTGACTCTAGCGGGGGGGCGGATGAGCAGTTCTTC. This sequence joins TRBV6-4 and TRBJ2-1, with 11 nucleotides matching TRBD2. The CDR3 runs to 15 residues. The germline V gene has CDR1 MRHNA and CDR2 SNTAGT. Trimming removed 0 bases from V and 8 bases from J; junction bases left unmatched: 3.

The V call is TRBV19, the J call TRBJ1-5; perhaps TRBD1 as D (6 bases). The length of the CDR3 is 15 residues. In germline, CDR1 is LNHDA, CDR2 SQIVND (reference sequence). Trimming cost V 3 bases and J 4 bases, with 13 bases left between them. The CDR3 region has the DNA TGTGCCAGTAGTATGGCCAGGGGCGGAAATCAGCCCCAGCATTTT. Translation gives CASSMARGGNQPQHF. The full variable domain, with the rest looked up from reference TRBV19 and TRBJ1-5, is DGGITQSPKYLFRKEGQNVTLSCEQNLNHDAMYWYRQDPGQGLRLIYYSQIVNDFQKGDIAEGYSVSREKKESFPLTVTSAQKNPTAFYLCASSMARGGNQPQHFGDGTRLSIL.

This clone was recorded a few times. This chain joins TRBV7-2 and TRBJ1-2; 8 nucleotides align to TRBD1. The trim removed 5 bases at V and 4 bases at J, leaving 9 bases unmatched. The germline V gene encodes CDR1 SGHTA and CDR2 FQGNSA. The CDR3 contains 15 residues. The CDR3 protein is CASSAQTGEGYGYTF. CDR3 bases: TGTGCCAGCAGCGCCCAGACAGGGGAAGGCTATGGCTACACCTTC.

For this clone: The same CDR3 arises from other DNA sequences in this sample as well. The CDR3: CSVRGNTGELFF. CDR3 nucleotides: TGCAGCGTTCGAGGGAACACCGGGGAGCTGTTTTTT. The V and J genes are TRBV29-1 and TRBJ2-2; D not certain. Germline-derived CDR1 and CDR2 are SQVTM and ANQGSEA. The CDR3 has 12 amino acids. The V gene lost 5 bases and the J gene lost 1 base, with 5 bases spanning the gap.

The chain uses TRBV9 and TRBJ2-3, with unresolved D. From germline, CDR1 is SGDLS and CDR2 YYNGEE. This CDR3 spans 14 amino acids. V was shortened by 4 bases and J by 4 bases, with 13 bases between the two germline ends. Here the CDR3 DNA reads TGTGCCAGCAGCAAACGGACGTCCGCAGATACGCAGTATTTT. This sequence encodes CASSKRTSADTQYF.

The V and J genes are TRBV5-5 and TRBJ1-1; D gene uncertain. V was pared by 4 bases and J by 0 bases, with 13 bases between. This CDR3 has 15 residues. CDR1 and CDR2 (germline): SGHKS, YYEKEE (reference sequence). In nucleotides, the CDR3 is TGTGCCAGCAGCCATTCAAGCGTCTTGAACACTGAAGCTTTCTTT. Its protein is CASSHSSVLNTEAFF.